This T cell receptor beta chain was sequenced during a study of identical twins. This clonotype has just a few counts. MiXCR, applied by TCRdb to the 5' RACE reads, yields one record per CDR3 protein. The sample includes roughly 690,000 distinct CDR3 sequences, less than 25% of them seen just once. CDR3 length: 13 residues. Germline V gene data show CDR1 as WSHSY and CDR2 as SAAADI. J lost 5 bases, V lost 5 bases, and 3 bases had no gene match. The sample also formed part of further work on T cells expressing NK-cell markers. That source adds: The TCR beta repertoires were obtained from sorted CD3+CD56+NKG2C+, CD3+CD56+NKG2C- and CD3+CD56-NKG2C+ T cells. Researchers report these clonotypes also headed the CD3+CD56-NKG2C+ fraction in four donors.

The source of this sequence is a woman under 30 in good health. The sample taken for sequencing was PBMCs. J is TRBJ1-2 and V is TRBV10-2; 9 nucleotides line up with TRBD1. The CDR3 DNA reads TGCGCCAGCAGTCACGGGACAGGGTATGGCTACACCTTC. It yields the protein CASSHGTGYGYTF.